This is a list of T cell receptor beta chains from one sample in a study of cytomegalovirus exposure and HLA in healthy donors. Measured with immunoSEQ multiplex PCR; TCRdb has only the in-frame clones, and not every one. The table has about 120,000 clones, more than 80% seen once. The specimen was PBMCs. The receptors come from a man aged 25-40 years in good health and CMV-seropositive. The CDR3 runs from the conserved cysteine through the conserved F or W. Fields, in order: V gene, CDR3 length, clone size, J gene, D gene, CDR3 protein, CDR3 DNA. The D gene is left open where the match is weak. Clone size, where shown, is once, few, many, or a class for clones that have expanded.

TRBV7-8	15	-	TRBJ2-2	-	CASSLRQPNTGELFF	TGTGCCAGCAGCTTACGACAGCCGAACACCGGGGAGCTGTTTTTT
TRBV29-1	13	-	TRBJ1-5	TRBD1	CSVGTEPNQPQHF	TGCAGCGTGGGGACAGAACCCAATCAGCCCCAGCATTTT
TRBV14	17	-	TRBJ1-2	-	CASSQDSWGGVGYGYTF	TGTGCCAGCAGCCAAGATTCCTGGGGGGGGGTAGGGTATGGCTACACCTTC
TRBV20-1	10	-	TRBJ1-5	-	CSAGVGPRHF	TGCAGTGCTGGGGTGGGGCCCCGGCATTTT
TRBV18	15	few	TRBJ1-1	-	CASSPPGTSGTEAFF	TGTGCCAGCTCACCTCCCGGGACTAGTGGCACTGAAGCTTTCTTT
TRBV6-1	14	-	TRBJ2-5	TRBD1	CASSTGTGKETQYF	TGTGCCAGTTCGACCGGGACAGGAAAAGAGACCCAGTACTTC
TRBV29-1	14	once	TRBJ2-7	-	CSVYRGRGTNEQYF	TGCAGCGTCTACAGAGGCAGGGGCACCAACGAGCAGTACTTC
TRBV10-2	14	-	TRBJ2-1	-	CASSESTVGGEQFF	TGCGCCAGCAGTGAGTCGACTGTGGGAGGTGAGCAGTTCTTC
TRBV7-6	15	-	TRBJ1-4	-	CASSSQDSLNEKLFF	TGTGCCAGCAGCTCCCAAGACAGCCTTAATGAAAAACTGTTTTTT
TRBV29-1	14	-	TRBJ1-2	-	CSVEVEGTNGGYTF	TGCAGCGTTGAAGTCGAGGGCACGAATGGGGGCTACACCTTC
TRBV19	15	-	TRBJ1-5	-	CASRRADLSNQPQHF	TGTGCCAGTAGGAGGGCGGACCTTAGCAATCAGCCCCAGCATTTT
TRBV13	15	-	TRBJ2-5	TRBD2	CASSFGSGSGGAQYF	TGTGCCAGCAGCTTCGGCTCCGGGTCGGGGGGTGCCCAGTACTTC
TRBV7-3	15	-	TRBJ2-3	-	CASSLTPSVADTQYF	TGTGCCAGCAGCTTAACTCCCAGCGTCGCAGATACGCAGTATTTT
TRBV6-6	14	-	TRBJ2-7	-	CASSYHTEYYEQYF	TGTGCCAGCAGTTACCACACAGAATACTACGAGCAGTACTTC
TRBV28	16	-	TRBJ2-2	TRBD2	CASSYPAGGNTGELFF	TGTGCCAGCAGTTACCCCGCGGGGGGGAACACCGGGGAGCTGTTTTTT
TRBV14	15	-	TRBJ2-7	-	CASSRMGAQVHEQYF	TGTGCCAGCAGCCGAATGGGGGCGCAAGTCCACGAGCAGTACTTC
TRBV11-2	13	-	TRBJ1-1	-	CASSPDRDERAFF	TGTGCCAGCAGCCCCGACCGGGATGAGCGAGCTTTCTTT
TRBV6-4	15	-	TRBJ2-7	-	CASSDPAPGIYEQYF	TGTGCCAGCAGTGACCCCGCCCCAGGGATCTACGAGCAGTACTTC
TRBV28	14	-	TRBJ1-3	TRBD1	CASTTRDSGNTIYF	TGTGCCAGCACCACCCGGGACAGCGGGAACACCATATATTTT
TRBV4-1	15	-	TRBJ2-3	TRBD2	CASSQEAGGPVSQYF	TGCGCCAGCAGCCAAGAAGCGGGGGGCCCTGTGTCGCAGTATTTT
TRBV7-2	14	-	TRBJ2-7	TRBD1	CASSRDRRTYEQYF	TGTGCCAGCAGCCGGGACAGGCGAACCTACGAGCAGTACTTC
TRBV11-1	13	-	TRBJ1-1	-	CASSPRWGNEAFF	TGTGCCAGCAGCCCCCGGTGGGGCAATGAAGCTTTCTTT
TRBV28	14	-	TRBJ1-5	-	CASSLQGWDQPQHF	TGTGCCAGCAGTTTACAGGGATGGGATCAGCCCCAGCATTTT
TRBV5-6	14	-	TRBJ1-1	-	CASSQGQWNTEAFF	TGTGCCAGCAGCCAAGGACAGTGGAACACTGAAGCTTTCTTT
TRBV6-5	15	few	TRBJ2-7	-	CASSYGQGGRYEQYF	TGTGCCAGCAGTTACGGCCAGGGGGGTCGCTACGAGCAGTACTTC
TRBV7-8	15	-	TRBJ1-3	-	CASSSDILSGNTIYF	TGTGCCAGCAGCTCCGACATACTCTCTGGAAACACCATATATTTT
TRBV27	12	-	TRBJ2-2	-	CASRSPRKELFF	TGTGCCAGCAGGTCCCCGCGCAAAGAGCTGTTTTTT
TRBV7-2	16	once	TRBJ2-7	-	CASSFDAGAPTYEQYF	TGTGCCAGCAGCTTCGACGCGGGGGCGCCTACCTACGAGCAGTACTTC
TRBV10-2	12	-	TRBJ2-1	-	CASTDRDLGQFF	TGCGCCAGCACTGACCGGGACTTGGGGCAGTTCTTC
TRBV9	15	-	TRBJ2-3	TRBD2	CASSAIAGRTDTQYF	TGTGCCAGCAGCGCCATAGCGGGGCGCACAGATACGCAGTATTTT
TRBV7-6	15	-	TRBJ1-1	-	CASSYRSGGNTEAFF	TGTGCCAGCAGCTACCGCAGCGGGGGGAACACTGAAGCTTTCTTT
TRBV10-3	15	once	TRBJ1-1	-	CAIRQSEQENTEAFF	TGTGCCATCCGGCAGAGTGAACAGGAGAACACTGAAGCTTTCTTT
TRBV9	15	once	TRBJ1-1	-	CASSVGGGGNTEAFF	TGTGCCAGCAGCGTAGGAGGGGGGGGCAACACTGAAGCTTTCTTT
TRBV27	15	-	TRBJ1-5	-	CASGRGTVGGQPQHF	TGTGCCAGCGGCCGAGGGACGGTGGGGGGTCAGCCCCAGCATTTT
TRBV5-8	15	once	TRBJ2-5	-	CASSIGQKDQETQYF	TGTGCCAGCAGCATCGGACAGAAAGATCAAGAGACCCAGTACTTC
TRBV21-1	15	-	TRBJ2-2	-	CASSRRRGITGELFF	TGTGCCAGCAGCCGCCGGCGGGGCATAACCGGGGAGCTGTTTTTT
TRBV7-2	14	once	TRBJ2-7	-	CASSLAPGDYEQYF	TGTGCCAGCAGCTTAGCGCCGGGGGACTACGAGCAGTACTTC
TRBV4-1	14	few	TRBJ1-6	-	CASSRHIADNPLHF	TGCGCCAGCAGCCGACATATCGCAGACAACCCCCTCCACTTT
TRBV4-2	15	-	TRBJ1-5	-	CASSQGRGGNQPQHF	TGTGCCAGCAGCCAGGGGCGGGGGGGCAATCAGCCCCAGCATTTT
TRBV2	14	-	TRBJ2-3	TRBD1	CASTSGTGTDTQYF	TGTGCCAGTACCTCCGGGACAGGCACAGATACGCAGTATTTT
TRBV29-1	14	-	TRBJ2-7	TRBD1	CSALRQGGFYEQYF	TGCAGCGCCCTGAGACAGGGCGGTTTCTACGAGCAGTACTTC
TRBV28	16	-	TRBJ2-3	TRBD2	CASSPSGGPNTDTQYF	TGTGCCAGCAGTCCTAGCGGGGGGCCCAACACAGATACGCAGTATTTT
TRBV12-5	17	-	TRBJ2-3	TRBD2	CASGLVVSGGPTDTQYF	TGTGCTAGTGGTTTGGTAGTTAGCGGGGGGCCCACAGATACGCAGTATTTT
TRBV4-1	15	-	TRBJ2-7	TRBD1	CASSQKGTGSYEQYF	TGCGCCAGCAGCCAAAAAGGGACAGGGTCCTACGAGCAGTACTTC
TRBV6-1	13	-	TRBJ1-1	-	CASSEHRDTEAFF	TGTGCCAGCAGTGAACACAGGGACACTGAAGCTTTCTTT
TRBV5-1	15	-	TRBJ1-4	TRBD1	CASSLEAGGEEKLFF	TGCGCCAGCAGCTTGGAGGCAGGGGGCGAAGAAAAACTGTTTTTT
TRBV4-1	10	-	TRBJ1-1	-	CASSQGVTFF	TGCGCCAGCAGCCAAGGCGTAACTTTCTTT
TRBV2	15	-	TRBJ2-2	TRBD2	CASSETSGGNGELFF	TGTGCCAGCAGTGAGACTAGCGGGGGGAACGGGGAGCTGTTTTTT
TRBV6-1	14	-	TRBJ1-1	-	CASSPYYGHTEAFF	TGTGCCAGCAGCCCCTATTACGGACATACTGAAGCTTTCTTT
TRBV5-1	14	-	TRBJ1-1	TRBD1	CASTLTGLNTEAFF	TGCGCCAGCACCCTGACAGGGTTGAACACTGAAGCTTTCTTT
TRBV28	15	once	TRBJ2-2	-	CASRDGTLNTGELFF	TGTGCCAGCAGAGACGGGACACTAAACACCGGGGAGCTGTTTTTT
TRBV6-1	13	-	TRBJ1-1	-	CASSVGRAPEAFF	TGTGCCAGCAGTGTTGGCAGGGCCCCCGAGGCTTTCTTT
TRBV25-1	14	-	TRBJ2-7	TRBD1	CASSDETGFYEQYF	TGTGCCAGCAGTGATGAGACAGGGTTCTACGAGCAGTACTTC
TRBV18	16	-	TRBJ1-1	-	CASSPDMDRVNTEAFF	TGTGCCAGCTCACCAGACATGGACAGAGTGAACACTGAAGCTTTCTTT
TRBV5-1	15	-	TRBJ1-2	-	CASSLEGGEGSGYTF	TGCGCCAGCAGCTTGGAGGGGGGGGAGGGTTCCGGCTACACCTTC
TRBV4-1	18	-	TRBJ2-4	-	CASSHPLGALRAKNIQYF	TGCGCCAGCAGCCATCCCTTGGGAGCCCTGAGAGCCAAAAACATTCAGTACTTC
TRBV12-5	15	few	TRBJ1-4	TRBD1	CASGWGDRGHEKLFF	TGTGCTAGTGGTTGGGGAGACAGGGGACATGAAAAACTGTTTTTT
TRBV5-1	15	few	TRBJ1-6	-	CASSSSYSGDSPLHF	TGCGCCAGCAGCTCCTCGTATTCCGGGGATTCACCCCTCCACTTT
TRBV7-9	12	-	TRBJ1-6	-	CASSAGNSPLHF	TGTGCCAGCAGCGCAGGGAATTCACCCCTCCACTTT